The clone carrying this T cell receptor (beta chain) has at least ten counts. The read stops 3 residues short of the end of the CDR3; the missing end is completed from the germline J gene. The germline V gene encodes CDR1 DFQATT and CDR2 SNEGSKA (reference sequence). The CDR3 length is 16 residues. The V gene lost 0 bases and the J gene lost 3 bases, with 14 bases spanning the gap. These data belong to a study of T cell clonality in common variable immunodeficiency. TCRdb's copy holds only in-frame clones and misses some; the assay was immunoSEQ multiplex PCR. Altogether tens of thousands of clones were found in the sample, and no singletons occur.

The chain employs TRBV20-1 and TRBJ1-4; D gene uncertain. The clonotype was recovered from a person aged 18 to 70 in good health. Sequences were obtained from peripheral blood mononuclear cells. The CDR3: CSARDWAVVSNEKLFF. CDR3 DNA (partial): TGCAGTGCTAGAGATTGGGCAGTCGTTTCTAATGAAAAA.